This T cell receptor (beta chain) was recovered during a study of blood T cell repertoires in COVID-19. For the study at large: Acute and convalescent COVID-19 samples came from the United States, Italy and Spain.

Per the authors' pipeline: Reference gene primer amplification in the assay estimated nucleated cell counts. Method: immunoSEQ multiplex PCR; TCRdb's copy keeps in-frame clones and lacks some. V, J and clone size reflect that table, while D and trimming were determined from the DNA. The sample holds 250,000 to 350,000 clones, about 86% seen once. CDR1 MNHEY and CDR2 SMNVEV come from the germline V gene (reference sequence). The CDR3 loop spans 18 amino acids. With V trimmed by 3 bases and J by 8 bases, 13 bases remained unmatched. The chain combines TRBV27 with TRBJ1-4; TRBD1 matches 12 bases. The sample comprised peripheral blood. The TCR comes from a person between 65 and 79 years old with COVID-19, enrolled during active disease. The CDR3 nucleotides read TGTGCCAGCAGTTTCCTATCCGGGACAGGGGGCGTTTGGGAAAAACTGTTTTTT. Translation: CASSFLSGTGGVWEKLFF.